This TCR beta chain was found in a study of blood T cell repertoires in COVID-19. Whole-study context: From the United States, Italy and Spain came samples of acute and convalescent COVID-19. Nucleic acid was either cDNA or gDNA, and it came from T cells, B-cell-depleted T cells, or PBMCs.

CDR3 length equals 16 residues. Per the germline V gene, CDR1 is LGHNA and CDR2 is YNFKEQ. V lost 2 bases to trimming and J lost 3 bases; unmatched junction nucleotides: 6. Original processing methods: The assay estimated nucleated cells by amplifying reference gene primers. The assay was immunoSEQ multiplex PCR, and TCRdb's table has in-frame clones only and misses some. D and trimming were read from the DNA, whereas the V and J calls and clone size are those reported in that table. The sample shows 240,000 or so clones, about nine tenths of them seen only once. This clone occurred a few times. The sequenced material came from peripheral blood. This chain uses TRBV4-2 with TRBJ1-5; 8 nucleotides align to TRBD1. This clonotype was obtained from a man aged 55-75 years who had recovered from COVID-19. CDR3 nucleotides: TGTGCCAGCAGCCAACAGACAGGGGCCTCCAATCAGCCCCAGCATTTT. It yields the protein CASSQQTGASNQPQHF.